The present entry profiles one T cell receptor (beta chain) with its context. The data are from a study of blood T cell repertoires in COVID-19. Overall study context: Researchers got acute and convalescent COVID-19 samples from the United States, Italy and Spain. From T cells, B-cell-depleted T cells, or PBMCs came the material, which was cDNA or gDNA.

Original handling: Estimation of nucleated cell counts relied on the amplification of reference gene primers. Profiled with immunoSEQ multiplex PCR; TCRdb holds only in-frame clones, not every one. From that table come the V and J calls and clone size; the DNA was used to work out D and trimming. Of just under 250,000 clones detected, approximately 86% appear once; the ten largest clones hold about 3%. Trimming took 4 bases from V and 6 from J; bases not matched to a gene: 5. Germline V gene lookup returns CDR1 LNHDA and CDR2 SQIVND (reference sequence). The CDR3 extends over 14 amino acids. The chain combines TRBV19 with TRBJ2-2, with 7 bases aligning to TRBD1. Sequenced input: peripheral blood. The sequence derives from a woman aged 30 to 39 who had recovered from COVID-19. The DNA for the CDR3 is TGTGCCAGTAGTACCGGGACAGAGGCCGGGGAGCTGTTTTTT. Translated, it gives CASSTGTEAGELFF.